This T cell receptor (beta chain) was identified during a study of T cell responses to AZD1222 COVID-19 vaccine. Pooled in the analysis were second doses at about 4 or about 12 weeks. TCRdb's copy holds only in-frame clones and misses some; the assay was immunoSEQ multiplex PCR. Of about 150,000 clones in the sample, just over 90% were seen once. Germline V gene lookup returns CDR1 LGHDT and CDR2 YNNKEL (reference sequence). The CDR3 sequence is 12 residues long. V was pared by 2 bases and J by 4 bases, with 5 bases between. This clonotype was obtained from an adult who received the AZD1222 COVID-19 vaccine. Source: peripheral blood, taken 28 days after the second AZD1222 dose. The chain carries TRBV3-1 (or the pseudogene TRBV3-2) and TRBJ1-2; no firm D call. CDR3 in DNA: TGTGCCAGCAGCCAAAAGTTCTATGGCTACACCTTC. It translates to CASSQKFYGYTF.